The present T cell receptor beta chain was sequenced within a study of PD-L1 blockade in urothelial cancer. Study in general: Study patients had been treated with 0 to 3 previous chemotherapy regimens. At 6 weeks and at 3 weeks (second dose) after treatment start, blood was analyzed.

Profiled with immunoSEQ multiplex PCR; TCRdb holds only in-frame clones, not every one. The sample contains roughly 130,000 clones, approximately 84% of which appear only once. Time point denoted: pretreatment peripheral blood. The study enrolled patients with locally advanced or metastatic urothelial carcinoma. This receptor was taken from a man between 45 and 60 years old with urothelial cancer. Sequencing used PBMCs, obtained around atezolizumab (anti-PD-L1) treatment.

CDR3 residues: CASSLWRGSGGSYNEQFF. The DNA for the CDR3 is TGTGCCAGCAGTTTATGGCGTGGTAGCGGGGGCTCCTACAATGAGCAGTTCTTC. J is TRBJ2-1 and V is TRBV28; 9 nucleotides line up with TRBD2. From germline, CDR1 is MDHEN and CDR2 SYDVKM. V was clipped by 0 bases and J by 0 bases; unmatched bases: 6. The CDR3 is 18 amino acids.